The 2 T cell receptor beta chains below all came from one sample that was sequenced in a study of blood T cell repertoires in COVID-19 (dated by TCRdb to 2020 to 2022). Libraries were built with the immunoSEQ multiplex PCR assay. TCRdb re-hosts the immuneACCESS table, in-frame sequences only. Its copies lack some clones; in the studies checked, an unresolved V gene accounts for under half of them, and the cause for the rest is not known. The sample records 100,000 to 120,000 clones, over 65% of which are singletons. About 3.8% of the sample is held by the ten biggest clonotypes. Specimen: peripheral blood. Receptor source: an elderly woman with acute or convalescent COVID-19.

The rearrangement links TRBV7-6 to TRBJ2-6; 10 positions agree with TRBD2. This CDR3 is built from 21 residues. V lost 2 bases, J lost 3 bases, and 16 bases stayed unmatched. The V gene's germline CDR1 is SGHVS and CDR2 FNYEAQ. CDR3 sequence reads: CASSLPAFEREGARGANVLTF. The DNA for the CDR3 is TGTGCCAGCAGCTTACCCGCCTTCGAGCGGGAGGGGGCGCGTGGGGCCAACGTCCTGACTTTC.

This chain joins TRBV15 and TRBJ2-3; 7 bases agree with TRBD2. The V segment lost 2 bases and the J segment 3 bases; nucleotides outside the gene matches: 5. The germline CDR1 and CDR2 sequences are LNHNV and YYDKDF (reference sequence). The CDR3 consists of 15 residues. In DNA form, the CDR3 reads TGTGCCACCAGCAGACAGGGAGGGGCGACAGATACGCAGTATTTT. It is translated as CATSRQGGATDTQYF.